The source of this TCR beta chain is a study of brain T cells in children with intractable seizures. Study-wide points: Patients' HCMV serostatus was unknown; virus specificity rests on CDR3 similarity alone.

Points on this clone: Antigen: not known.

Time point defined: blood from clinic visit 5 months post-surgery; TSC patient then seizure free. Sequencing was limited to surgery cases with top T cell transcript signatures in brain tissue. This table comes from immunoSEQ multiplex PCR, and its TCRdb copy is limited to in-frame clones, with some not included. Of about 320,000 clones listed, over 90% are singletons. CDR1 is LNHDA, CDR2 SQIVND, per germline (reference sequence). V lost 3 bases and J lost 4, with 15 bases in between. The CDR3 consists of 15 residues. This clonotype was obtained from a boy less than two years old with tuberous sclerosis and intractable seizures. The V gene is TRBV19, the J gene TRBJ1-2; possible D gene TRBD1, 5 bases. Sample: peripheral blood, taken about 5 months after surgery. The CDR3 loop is CASSISQGNIYGYTF. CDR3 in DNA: TGTGCCAGTAGTATCTCTCAGGGAAACATCTATGGCTACACCTTC. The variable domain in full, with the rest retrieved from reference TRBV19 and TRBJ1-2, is DGGITQSPKYLFRKEGQNVTLSCEQNLNHDAMYWYRQDPGQGLRLIYYSQIVNDFQKGDIAEGYSVSREKKESFPLTVTSAQKNPTAFYLCASSISQGNIYGYTFGSGTRLTVV.